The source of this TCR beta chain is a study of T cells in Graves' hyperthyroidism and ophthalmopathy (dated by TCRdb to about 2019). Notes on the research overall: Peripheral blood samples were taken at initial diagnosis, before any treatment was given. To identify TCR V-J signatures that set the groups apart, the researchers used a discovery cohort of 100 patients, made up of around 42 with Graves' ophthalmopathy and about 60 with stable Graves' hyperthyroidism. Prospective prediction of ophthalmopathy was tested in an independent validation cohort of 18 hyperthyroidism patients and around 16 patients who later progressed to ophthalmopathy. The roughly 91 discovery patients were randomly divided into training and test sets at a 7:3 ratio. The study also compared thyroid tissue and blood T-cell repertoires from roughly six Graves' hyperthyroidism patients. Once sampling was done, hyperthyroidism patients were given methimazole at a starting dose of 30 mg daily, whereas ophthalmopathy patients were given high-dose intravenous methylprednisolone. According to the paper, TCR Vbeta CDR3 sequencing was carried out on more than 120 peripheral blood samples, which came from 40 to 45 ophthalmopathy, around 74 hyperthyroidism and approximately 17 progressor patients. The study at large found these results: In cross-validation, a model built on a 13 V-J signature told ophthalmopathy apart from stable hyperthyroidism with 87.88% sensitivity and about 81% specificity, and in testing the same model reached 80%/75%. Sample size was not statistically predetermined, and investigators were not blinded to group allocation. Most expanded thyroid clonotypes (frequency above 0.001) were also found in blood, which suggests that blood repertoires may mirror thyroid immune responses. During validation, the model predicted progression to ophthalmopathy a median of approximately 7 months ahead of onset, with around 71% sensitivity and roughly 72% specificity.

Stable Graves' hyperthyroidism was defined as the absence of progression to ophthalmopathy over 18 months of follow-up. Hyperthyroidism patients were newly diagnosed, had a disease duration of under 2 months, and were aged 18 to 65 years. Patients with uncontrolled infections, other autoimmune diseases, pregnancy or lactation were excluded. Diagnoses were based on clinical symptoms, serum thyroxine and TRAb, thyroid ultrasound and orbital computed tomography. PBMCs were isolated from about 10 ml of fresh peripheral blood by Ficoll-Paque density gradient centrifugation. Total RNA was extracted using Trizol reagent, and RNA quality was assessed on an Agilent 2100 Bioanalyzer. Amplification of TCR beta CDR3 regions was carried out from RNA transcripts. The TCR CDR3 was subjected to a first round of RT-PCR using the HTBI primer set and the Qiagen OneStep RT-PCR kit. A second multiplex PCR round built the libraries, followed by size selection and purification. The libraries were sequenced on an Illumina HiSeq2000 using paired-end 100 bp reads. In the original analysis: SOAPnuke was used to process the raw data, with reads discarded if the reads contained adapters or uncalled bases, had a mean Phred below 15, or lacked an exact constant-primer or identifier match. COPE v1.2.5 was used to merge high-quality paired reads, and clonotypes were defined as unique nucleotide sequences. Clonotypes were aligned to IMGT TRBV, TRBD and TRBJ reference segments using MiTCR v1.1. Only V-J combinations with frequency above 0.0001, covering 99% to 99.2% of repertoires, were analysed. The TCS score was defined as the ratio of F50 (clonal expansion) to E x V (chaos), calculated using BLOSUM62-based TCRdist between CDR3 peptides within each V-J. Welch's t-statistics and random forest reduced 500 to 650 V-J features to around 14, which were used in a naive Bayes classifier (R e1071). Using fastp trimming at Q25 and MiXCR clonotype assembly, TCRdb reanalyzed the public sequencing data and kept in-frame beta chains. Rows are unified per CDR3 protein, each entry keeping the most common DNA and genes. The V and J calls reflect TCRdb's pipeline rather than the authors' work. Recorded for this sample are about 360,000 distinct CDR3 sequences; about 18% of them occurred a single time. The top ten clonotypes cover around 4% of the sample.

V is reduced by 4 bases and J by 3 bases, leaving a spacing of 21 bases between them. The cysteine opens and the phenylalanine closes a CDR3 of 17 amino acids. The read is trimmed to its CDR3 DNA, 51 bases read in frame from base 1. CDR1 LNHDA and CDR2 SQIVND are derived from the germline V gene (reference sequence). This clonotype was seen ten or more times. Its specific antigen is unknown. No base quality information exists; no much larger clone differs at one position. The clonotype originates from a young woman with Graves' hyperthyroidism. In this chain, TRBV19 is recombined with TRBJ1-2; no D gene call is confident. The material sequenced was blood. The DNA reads TGTGCCAGTAGTACTCCCAACTCGGCCCTCGGTGACTATGGCTACACCTTC. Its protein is CASSTPNSALGDYGYTF. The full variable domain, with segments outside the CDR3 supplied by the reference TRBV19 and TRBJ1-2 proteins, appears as DGGITQSPKYLFRKEGQNVTLSCEQNLNHDAMYWYRQDPGQGLRLIYYSQIVNDFQKGDIAEGYSVSREKKESFPLTVTSAQKNPTAFYLCASSTPNSALGDYGYTFGSGTRLTVV.